This TCR beta chain was profiled in a study of blood T cell repertoires in COVID-19. This CDR3 has 19 amino acids. In germline, CDR1 is KGHDR, CDR2 SFDVKD. The V gene lost 2 bases and the J gene lost 2 bases, with 22 bases spanning the gap. Clones were read by immunoSEQ multiplex PCR, and TCRdb kept only the in-frame ones, dropping some. The sample yields over 130,000 clones, approximately 84% seen once. The chain combines TRBV24-1 with TRBJ2-3; D may be TRBD1 (5 bases). The receptor was isolated from a woman aged 45-65 years with acute COVID-19. Input material: PBMCs or T cells enriched from blood (not recorded which). CDR3 bases: TGTGCCACCAGTGATTCCCTCTCCTCTGCGACAGAAAACACAGATACGCAGTATTTT. Its protein is CATSDSLSSATENTDTQYF.